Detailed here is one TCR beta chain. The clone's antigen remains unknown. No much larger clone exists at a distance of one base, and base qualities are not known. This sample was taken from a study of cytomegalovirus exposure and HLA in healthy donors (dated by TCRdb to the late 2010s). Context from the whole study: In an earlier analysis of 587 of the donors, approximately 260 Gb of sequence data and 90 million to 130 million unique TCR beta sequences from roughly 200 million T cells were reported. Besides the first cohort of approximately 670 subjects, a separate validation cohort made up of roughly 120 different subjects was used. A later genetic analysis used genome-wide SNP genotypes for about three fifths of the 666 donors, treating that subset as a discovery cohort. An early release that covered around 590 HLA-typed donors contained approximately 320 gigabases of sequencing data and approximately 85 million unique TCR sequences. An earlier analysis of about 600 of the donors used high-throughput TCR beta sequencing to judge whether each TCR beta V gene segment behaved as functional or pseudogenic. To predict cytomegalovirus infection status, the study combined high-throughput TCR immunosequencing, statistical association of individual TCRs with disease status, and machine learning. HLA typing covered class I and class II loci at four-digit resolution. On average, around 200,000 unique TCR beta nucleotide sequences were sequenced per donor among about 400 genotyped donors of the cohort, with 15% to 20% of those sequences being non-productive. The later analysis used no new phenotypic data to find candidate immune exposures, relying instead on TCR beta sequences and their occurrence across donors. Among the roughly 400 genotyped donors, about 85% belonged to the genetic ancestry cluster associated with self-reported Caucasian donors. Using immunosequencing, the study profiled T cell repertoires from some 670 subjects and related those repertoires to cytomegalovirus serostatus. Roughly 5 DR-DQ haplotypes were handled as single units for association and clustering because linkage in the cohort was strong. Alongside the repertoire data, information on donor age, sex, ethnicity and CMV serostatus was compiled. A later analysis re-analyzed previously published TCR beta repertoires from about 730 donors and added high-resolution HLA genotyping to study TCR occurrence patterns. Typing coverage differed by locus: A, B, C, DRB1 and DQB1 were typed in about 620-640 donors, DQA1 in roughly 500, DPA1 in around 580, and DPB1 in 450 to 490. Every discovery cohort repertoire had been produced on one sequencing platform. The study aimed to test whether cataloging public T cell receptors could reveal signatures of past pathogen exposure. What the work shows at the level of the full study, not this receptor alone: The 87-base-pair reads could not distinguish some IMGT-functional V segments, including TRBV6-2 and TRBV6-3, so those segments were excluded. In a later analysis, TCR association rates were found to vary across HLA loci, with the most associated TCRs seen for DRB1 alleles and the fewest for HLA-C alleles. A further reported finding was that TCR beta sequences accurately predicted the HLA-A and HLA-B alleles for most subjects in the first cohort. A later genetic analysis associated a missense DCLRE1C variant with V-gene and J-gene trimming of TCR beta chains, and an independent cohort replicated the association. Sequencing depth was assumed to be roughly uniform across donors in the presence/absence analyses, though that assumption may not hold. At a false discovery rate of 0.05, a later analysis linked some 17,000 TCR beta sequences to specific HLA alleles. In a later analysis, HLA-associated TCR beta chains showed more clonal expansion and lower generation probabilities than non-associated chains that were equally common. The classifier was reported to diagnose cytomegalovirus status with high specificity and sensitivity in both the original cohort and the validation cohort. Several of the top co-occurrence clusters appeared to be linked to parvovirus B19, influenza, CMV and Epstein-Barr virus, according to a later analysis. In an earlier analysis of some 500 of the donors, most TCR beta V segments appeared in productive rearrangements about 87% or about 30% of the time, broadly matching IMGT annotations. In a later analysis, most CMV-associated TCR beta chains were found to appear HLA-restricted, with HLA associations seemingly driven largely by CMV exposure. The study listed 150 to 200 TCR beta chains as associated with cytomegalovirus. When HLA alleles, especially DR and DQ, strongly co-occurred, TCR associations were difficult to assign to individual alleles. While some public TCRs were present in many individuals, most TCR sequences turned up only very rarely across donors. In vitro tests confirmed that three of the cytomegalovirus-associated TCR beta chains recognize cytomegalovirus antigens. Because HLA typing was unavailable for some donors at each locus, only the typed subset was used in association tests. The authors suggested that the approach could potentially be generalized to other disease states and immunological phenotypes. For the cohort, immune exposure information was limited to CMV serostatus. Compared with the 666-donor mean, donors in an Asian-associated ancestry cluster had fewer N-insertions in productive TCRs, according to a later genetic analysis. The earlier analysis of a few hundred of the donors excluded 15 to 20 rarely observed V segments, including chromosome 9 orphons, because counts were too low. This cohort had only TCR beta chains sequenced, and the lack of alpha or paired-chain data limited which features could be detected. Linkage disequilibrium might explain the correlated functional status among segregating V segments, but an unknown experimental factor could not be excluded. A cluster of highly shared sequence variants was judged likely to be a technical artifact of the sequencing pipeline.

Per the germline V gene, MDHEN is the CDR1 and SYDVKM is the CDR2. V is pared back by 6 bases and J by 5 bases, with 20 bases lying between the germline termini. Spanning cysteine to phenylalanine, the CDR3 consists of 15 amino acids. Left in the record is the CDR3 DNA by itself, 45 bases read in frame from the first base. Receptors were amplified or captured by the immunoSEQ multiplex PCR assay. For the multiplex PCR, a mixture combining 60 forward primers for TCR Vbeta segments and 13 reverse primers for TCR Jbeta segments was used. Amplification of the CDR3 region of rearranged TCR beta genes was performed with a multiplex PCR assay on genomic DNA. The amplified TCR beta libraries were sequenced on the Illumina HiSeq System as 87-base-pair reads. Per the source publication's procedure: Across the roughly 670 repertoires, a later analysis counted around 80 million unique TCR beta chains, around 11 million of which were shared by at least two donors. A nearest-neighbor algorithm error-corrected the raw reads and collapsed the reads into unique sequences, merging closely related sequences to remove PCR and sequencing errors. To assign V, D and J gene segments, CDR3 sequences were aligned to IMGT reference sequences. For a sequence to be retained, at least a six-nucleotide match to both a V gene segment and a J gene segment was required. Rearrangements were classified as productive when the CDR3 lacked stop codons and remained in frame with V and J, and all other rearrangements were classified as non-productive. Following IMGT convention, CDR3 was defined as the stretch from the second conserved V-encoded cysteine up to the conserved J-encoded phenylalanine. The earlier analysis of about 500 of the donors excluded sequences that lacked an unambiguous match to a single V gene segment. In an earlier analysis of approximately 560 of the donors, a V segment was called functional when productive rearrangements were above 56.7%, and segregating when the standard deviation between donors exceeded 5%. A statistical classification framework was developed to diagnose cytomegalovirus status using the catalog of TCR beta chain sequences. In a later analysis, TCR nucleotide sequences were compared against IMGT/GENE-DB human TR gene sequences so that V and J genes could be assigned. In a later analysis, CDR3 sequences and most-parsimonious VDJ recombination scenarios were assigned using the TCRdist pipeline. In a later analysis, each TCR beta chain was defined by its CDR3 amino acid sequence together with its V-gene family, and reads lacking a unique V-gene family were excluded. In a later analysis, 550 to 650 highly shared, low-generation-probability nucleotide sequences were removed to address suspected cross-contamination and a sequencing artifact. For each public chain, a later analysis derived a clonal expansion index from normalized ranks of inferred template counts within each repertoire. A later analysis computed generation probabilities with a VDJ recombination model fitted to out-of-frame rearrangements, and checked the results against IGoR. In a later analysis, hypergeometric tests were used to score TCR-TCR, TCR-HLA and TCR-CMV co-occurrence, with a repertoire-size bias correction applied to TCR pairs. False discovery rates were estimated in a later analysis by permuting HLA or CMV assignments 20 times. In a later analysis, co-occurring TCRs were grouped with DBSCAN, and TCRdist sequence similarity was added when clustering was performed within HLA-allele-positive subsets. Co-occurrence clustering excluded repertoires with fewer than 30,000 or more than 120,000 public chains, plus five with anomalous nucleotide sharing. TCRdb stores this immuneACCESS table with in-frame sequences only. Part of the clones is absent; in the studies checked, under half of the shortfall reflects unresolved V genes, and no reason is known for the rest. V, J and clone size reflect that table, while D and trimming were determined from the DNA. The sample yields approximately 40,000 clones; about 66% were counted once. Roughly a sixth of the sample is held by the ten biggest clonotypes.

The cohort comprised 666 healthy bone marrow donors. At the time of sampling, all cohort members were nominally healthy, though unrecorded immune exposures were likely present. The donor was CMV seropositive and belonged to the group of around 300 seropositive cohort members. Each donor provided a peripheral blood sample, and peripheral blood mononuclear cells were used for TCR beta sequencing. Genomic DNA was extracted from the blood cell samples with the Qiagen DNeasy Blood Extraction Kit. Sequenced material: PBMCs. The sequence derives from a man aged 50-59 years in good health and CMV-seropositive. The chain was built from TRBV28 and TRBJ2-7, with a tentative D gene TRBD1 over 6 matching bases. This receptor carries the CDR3 CASSPVGRGHHEQYF. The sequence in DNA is TGTGCCAGCAGCCCTGTTGGCAGGGGTCACCACGAGCAGTACTTC.